The clone carrying this T cell receptor (beta chain) was observed once. The antigen remains undetermined. This entry is derived from a study of shared clonotypes between healthy human individuals. The study, taken as a whole, reports: Donor clonotype sharing was expected to depend on sequencing depth.

Repertoires were generated with immunoSEQ multiplex PCR, while TCRdb's copy carries only in-frame clones and drops some. The top ten clones hold 1.4% to 1.5% of a sample with some 1 million clones, around 76% of them seen once. The CDR3 extends over 13 amino acids. Trimming removed 2 bases from V and 3 bases from J, with 9 bases in between. CDR1 is SGHKS, CDR2 YYEKEE, per germline (reference sequence). The sequence derives from a young man in good health. V usage is TRBV5-5 and J usage is TRBJ2-7; no reliable D call. Input material: memory CD4+ T cells sorted from blood. Subset specified: CD45RA-negative fraction. The CDR3 DNA is TGTGCCAGCAGCTTTGACGGGTACTACGAGCAGTACTTC. Amino acids: CASSFDGYYEQYF.